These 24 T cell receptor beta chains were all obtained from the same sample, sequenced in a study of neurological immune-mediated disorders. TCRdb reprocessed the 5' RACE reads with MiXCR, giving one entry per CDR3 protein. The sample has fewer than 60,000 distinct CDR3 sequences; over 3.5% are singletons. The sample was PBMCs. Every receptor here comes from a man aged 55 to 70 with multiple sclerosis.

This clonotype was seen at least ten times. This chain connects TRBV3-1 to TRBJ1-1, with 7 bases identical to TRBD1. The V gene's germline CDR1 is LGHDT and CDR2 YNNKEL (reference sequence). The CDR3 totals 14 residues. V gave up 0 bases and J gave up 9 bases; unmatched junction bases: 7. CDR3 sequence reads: CASSQEGGARKAFF. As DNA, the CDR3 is TGTGCCAGCAGCCAAGAAGGGGGCGCCCGGAAAGCTTTCTTT.

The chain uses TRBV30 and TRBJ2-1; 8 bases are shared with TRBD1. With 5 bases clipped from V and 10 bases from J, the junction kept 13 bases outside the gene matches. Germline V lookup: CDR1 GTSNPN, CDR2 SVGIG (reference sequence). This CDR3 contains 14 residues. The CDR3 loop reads CAWGQGGAKEEQFF. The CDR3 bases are TGTGCCTGGGGACAGGGAGGTGCGAAGGAGGAGCAGTTCTTC. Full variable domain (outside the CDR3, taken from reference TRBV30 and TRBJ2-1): SQTIHQWPATLVQPVGSPLSLECTVEGTSNPNLYWYRQAAGRGLQLLFYSVGIGQISSEVPQNLSASRPQDRQFILSSKKLLLSDSGFYLCAWGQGGAKEEQFFGPGTRLTVL.

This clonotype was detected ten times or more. DNA for the CDR3: TGCAGTGCTAGAGTGGGGAATGAGCAGTTCTTC. Amino acid sequence: CSARVGNEQFF. This rearrangement joins TRBV20-1 to TRBJ2-1, with D uncertain. From germline, CDR1 is DFQATT and CDR2 SNEGSKA (reference sequence). This CDR3 has 11 residues. Deletions cut 1 base from V and 7 bases from J, with 5 bases between.

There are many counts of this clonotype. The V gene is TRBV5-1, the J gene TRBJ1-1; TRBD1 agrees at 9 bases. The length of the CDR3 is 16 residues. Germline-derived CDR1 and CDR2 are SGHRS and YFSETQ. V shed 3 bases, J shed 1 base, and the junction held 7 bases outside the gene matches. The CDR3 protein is CASSWLQGAANTEAFF. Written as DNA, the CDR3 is TGCGCCAGCAGCTGGTTACAGGGGGCGGCGAACACTGAAGCTTTCTTT.

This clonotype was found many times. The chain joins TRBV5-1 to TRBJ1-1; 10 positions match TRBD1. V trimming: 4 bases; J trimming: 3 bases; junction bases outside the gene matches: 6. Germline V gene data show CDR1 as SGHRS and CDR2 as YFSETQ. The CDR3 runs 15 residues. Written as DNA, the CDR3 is TGCGCCAGCAGCGTGGGGGACAGGGGTTACACTGAAGCTTTCTTT. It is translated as CASSVGDRGYTEAFF.

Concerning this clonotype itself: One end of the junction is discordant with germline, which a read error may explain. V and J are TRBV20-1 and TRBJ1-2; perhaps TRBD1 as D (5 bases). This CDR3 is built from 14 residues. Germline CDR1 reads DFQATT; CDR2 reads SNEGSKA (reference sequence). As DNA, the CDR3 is TGCAGTGCGAGAGGCGGGGCCCTTTTCTATGGCTACACCTTC. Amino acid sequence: CSARGGALFYGYTF.

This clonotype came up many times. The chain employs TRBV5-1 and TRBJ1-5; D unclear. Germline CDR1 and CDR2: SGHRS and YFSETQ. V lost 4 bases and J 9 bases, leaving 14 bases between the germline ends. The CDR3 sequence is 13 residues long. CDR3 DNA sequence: TGCGCCAGCAGCCTCAGTTCCTCGGGGCCCCAGCATTTT. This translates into CASSLSSSGPQHF. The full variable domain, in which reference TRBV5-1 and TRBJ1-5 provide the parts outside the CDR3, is KAGVTQTPRYLIKTRGQQVTLSCSPISGHRSVSWYQQTPGQGLQFLFEYFSETQRNKGNFPGRFSGRQFSNSRSEMNVSTLELGDSALYLCASSLSSSGPQHFGDGTRLSIL.

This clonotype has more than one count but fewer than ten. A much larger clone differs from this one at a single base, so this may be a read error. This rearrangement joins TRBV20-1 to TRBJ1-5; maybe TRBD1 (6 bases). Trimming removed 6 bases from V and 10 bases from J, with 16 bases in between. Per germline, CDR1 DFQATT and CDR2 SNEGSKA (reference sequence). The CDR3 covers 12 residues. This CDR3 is CSAKLGGEPQHF. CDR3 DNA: TGCAGTGCCAAATTAGGGGGGGAACCCCAGCATTTT.

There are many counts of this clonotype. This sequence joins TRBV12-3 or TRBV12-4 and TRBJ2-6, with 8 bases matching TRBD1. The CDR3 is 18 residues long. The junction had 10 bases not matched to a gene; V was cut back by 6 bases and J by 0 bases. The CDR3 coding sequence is TGTGCCAGCAGGAGCTCAGGGGGCTCGAGCTCTGGGGCCAACGTCCTGACTTTC. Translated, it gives CASRSSGGSSSGANVLTF.

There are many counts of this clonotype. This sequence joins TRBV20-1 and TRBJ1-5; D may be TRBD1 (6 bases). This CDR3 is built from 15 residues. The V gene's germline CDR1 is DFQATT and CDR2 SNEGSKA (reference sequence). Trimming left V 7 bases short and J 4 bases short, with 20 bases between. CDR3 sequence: CSGTVGRVSNQPQHF. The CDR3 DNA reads TGCAGTGGGACAGTAGGGCGGGTGTCTAATCAGCCCCAGCATTTT.

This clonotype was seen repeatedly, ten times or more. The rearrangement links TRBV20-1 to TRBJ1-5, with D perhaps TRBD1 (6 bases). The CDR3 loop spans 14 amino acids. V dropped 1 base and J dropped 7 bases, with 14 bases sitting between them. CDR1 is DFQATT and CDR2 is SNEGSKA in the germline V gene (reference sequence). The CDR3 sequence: CSARAPRDTQPQHF. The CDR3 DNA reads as TGCAGTGCTAGAGCACCCCGGGACACCCAGCCCCAGCATTTT.

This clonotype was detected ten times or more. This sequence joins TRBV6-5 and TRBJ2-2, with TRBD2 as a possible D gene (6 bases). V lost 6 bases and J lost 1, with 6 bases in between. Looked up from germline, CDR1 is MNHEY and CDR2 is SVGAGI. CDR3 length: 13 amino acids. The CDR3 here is CASRGGNTGELFF. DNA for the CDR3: TGTGCCAGCAGGGGAGGGAACACCGGGGAGCTGTTTTTT.

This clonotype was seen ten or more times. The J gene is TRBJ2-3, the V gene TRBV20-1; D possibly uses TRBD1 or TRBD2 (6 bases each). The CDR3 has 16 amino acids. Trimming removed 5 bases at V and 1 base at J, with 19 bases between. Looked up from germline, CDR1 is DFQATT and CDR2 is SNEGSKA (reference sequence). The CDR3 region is CSAPGVLADRTDTQYF. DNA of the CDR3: TGCAGTGCTCCAGGGGTTTTAGCGGACCGCACAGATACGCAGTATTTT.

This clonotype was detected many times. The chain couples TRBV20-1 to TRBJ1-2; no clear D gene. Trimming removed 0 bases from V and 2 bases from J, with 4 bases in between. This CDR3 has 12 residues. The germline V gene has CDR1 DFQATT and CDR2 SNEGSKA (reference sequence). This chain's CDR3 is CSARERNYGYTF. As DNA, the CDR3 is TGCAGTGCTAGAGAGAGGAACTATGGCTACACCTTC.

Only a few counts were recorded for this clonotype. The CDR3 DNA reads TGTGCCAGCAGTTACTCTGGGGCACGGAACTACGAGCAGTACTTC. Its protein is CASSYSGARNYEQYF. J is TRBJ2-7 and V is TRBV6-5; D may be TRBD1 (5 bases). Looked up from germline, CDR1 is MNHEY and CDR2 is SVGAGI. Trimming pared 0 bases from V and 3 bases from J, leaving 12 bases between. The CDR3 extends over 15 amino acids.

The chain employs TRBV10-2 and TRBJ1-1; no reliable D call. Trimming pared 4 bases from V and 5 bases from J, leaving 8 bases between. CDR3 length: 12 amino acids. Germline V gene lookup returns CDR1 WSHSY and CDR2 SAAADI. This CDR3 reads CASSVAKTEAFF. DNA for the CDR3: TGCGCCAGCAGTGTCGCTAAGACTGAAGCTTTCTTT.

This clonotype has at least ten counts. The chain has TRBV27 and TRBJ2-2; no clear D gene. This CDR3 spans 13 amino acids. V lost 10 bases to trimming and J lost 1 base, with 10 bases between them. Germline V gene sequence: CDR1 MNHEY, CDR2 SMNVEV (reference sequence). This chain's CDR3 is CATARLNTGELFF. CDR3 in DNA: TGTGCCACCGCACGCCTGAACACCGGGGAGCTGTTTTTT.

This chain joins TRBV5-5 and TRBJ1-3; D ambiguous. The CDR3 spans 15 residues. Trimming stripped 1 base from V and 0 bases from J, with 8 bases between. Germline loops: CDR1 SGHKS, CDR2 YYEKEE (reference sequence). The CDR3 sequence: CASSLTGNSGNTIYF. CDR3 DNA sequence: TGTGCCAGCAGCTTGACGGGCAACTCTGGAAACACCATATATTTT.

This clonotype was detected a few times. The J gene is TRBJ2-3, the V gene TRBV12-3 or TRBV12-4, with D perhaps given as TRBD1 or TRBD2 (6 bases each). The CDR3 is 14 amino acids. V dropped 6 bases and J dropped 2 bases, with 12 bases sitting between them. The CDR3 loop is CASRPEGDTDTQYF. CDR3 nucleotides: TGTGCCAGCAGACCGGAGGGGGACACAGATACGCAGTATTTT.

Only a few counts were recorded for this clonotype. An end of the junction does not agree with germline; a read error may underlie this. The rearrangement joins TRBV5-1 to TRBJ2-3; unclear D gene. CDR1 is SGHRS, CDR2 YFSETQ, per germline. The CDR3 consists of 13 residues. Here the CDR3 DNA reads TGCGCCAGCAAGGAGACTGGCACAGATACGAAGTATTTT. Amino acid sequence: CASKETGTDTKYF.

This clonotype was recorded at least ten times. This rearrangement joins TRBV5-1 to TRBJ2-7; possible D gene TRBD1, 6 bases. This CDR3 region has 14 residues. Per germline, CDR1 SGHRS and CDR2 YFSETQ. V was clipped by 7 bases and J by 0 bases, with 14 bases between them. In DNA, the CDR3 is TGCGCCAGCTCCTCCCGGGACAACTCCTACGAGCAGTACTTC. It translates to CASSSRDNSYEQYF. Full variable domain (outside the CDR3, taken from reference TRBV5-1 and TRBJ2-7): KAGVTQTPRYLIKTRGQQVTLSCSPISGHRSVSWYQQTPGQGLQFLFEYFSETQRNKGNFPGRFSGRQFSNSRSEMNVSTLELGDSALYLCASSSRDNSYEQYFGPGTRLTVT.

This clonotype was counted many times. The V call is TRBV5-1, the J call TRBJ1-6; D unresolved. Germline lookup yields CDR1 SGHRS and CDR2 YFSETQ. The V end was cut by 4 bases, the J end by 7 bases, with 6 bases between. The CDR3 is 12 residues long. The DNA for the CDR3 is TGCGCCAGCAGCGACGAAAATTCACCCCTCCACTTT. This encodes CASSDENSPLHF.

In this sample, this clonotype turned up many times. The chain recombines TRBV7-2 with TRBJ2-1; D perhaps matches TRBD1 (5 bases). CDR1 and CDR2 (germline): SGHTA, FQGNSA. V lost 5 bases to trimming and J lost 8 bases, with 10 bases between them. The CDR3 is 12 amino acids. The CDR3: CASSKQGDEQFF. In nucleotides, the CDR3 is TGTGCCAGCAGCAAGCAGGGCGATGAGCAGTTCTTC.

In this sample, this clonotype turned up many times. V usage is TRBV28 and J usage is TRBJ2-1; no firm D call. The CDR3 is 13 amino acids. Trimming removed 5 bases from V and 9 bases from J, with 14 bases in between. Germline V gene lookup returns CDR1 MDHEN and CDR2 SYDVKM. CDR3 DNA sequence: TGTGCCAGCAGTCCCCACGGCGTTCCTGAGCAGTTCTTC. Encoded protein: CASSPHGVPEQFF.